The present T cell receptor beta chain was sequenced within a study of regulatory and conventional T cells in RAG deficiency. Regarding the study as a whole: Shannon entropy was markedly lower and Simpson indices higher in RAG-deficient patients than control T-cell subsets.

Germline CDR1 is SGHVS and CDR2 is FNYEAQ. The V end was cut by 8 bases, the J end by 5 bases, with 9 bases between. The CDR3 extends over 11 amino acids. This clone was seen just once. Its antigen is not identified. Blood CD4+ CD25-high CD127-low regulatory T cells supplied the genomic DNA template. Data came from immunoSEQ multiplex PCR; TCRdb stores just in-frame clones and leaves some out. The top ten hold around 0.82% of the sample, which has tens of thousands of clones, over 80% seen once. Separately, the same data were catalogued under a study of regulatory T cells. From that paper: Amplification used 52 TRBV primers and 13 TRBJ primers.

This TCR came from a human donor in good health. The source material was Tregs sorted from blood. The rearrangement uses TRBV7-6 and TRBJ2-5, with TRBD2 as a possible D gene (5 bases). DNA of the CDR3: TGTGCCAGCGGCCGGAGGGAGACCCAGTACTTC. Amino acid sequence: CASGRRETQYF.